This passage covers 26 T cell receptor beta chains from one sample sequenced in a study of blood T cell repertoires in COVID-19. TCRdb's table, derived via immunoSEQ multiplex PCR, lists solely in-frame clones and lacks some. This sample carries about 50,000 clones, more than 80% of them seen once, and the ten largest clones take 2.2%. Sequencing was done on a sample of peripheral blood. The receptors come from a human donor in a cohort sampled during active COVID-19.

This chain links TRBV18 with TRBJ1-3; 7 bases agree with TRBD1. The CDR3 covers 14 residues. CDR1 and CDR2 from the germline V gene are KGHSH and LQKENI. The J segment lost 6 bases and the V segment lost 3 bases, leaving 5 bases of the junction unmatched. The chain's CDR3 is CASSPTTGENTIYF. For the CDR3, the DNA is TGTGCCAGCTCACCTACCACAGGGGAAAACACCATATATTTT.

The CDR3 spells CASSLGTSGGYNEQFF. CDR3 DNA: TGCGCCAGCAGCTTGGGGACTAGCGGGGGGTACAATGAGCAGTTCTTC. V is TRBV5-1 and J is TRBJ2-1; TRBD2 agrees at 14 bases. CDR3 length: 16 residues. Germline CDR1 is SGHRS and CDR2 is YFSETQ. V was pared by 0 bases and J by 4 bases, with 0 bases of the junction left unmatched.

The rearrangement joins TRBV6-5 to TRBJ2-2; a possible D gene is TRBD1 (5 bases). The CDR3 has 14 residues. Germline assignment: CDR1 MNHEY and CDR2 SVGAGI. Between the trimmed V and J ends, which lost 2 bases and 1 base, there was a span of 5 bases. CDR3 protein: CASSYQGNTGELFF. In nucleotides, the CDR3 is TGTGCCAGCAGTTACCAGGGGAACACCGGGGAGCTGTTTTTT.

The chain combines TRBV7-9 with TRBJ1-1; the D is unclear. This CDR3 comprises 17 residues. The germline V gene has CDR1 SEHNR and CDR2 FQNEAQ (reference sequence). The V gene lost 5 bases and the J gene lost 4 bases, with 23 bases spanning the gap. The CDR3 DNA reads as TGTGCCAGCAGCAACGCCTACACCTTAAAAACGGGCACTGAAGCTTTCTTT. The encoded protein is CASSNAYTLKTGTEAFF.

This chain joins TRBV5-6 and TRBJ2-7, with D maybe TRBD2 (5 bases). The V gene's germline CDR1 is SGHDT and CDR2 YYEEEE. Trimming removed 6 bases at V and 6 bases at J, with 16 bases between. This CDR3 has 13 amino acids. This CDR3 reads CASTTTGRFEQYF. In DNA, the CDR3 is TGTGCCAGCACCACGACGGGGAGATTCGAGCAGTACTTC.

V usage is TRBV5-1 and J usage is TRBJ2-5, with TRBD2 matching over 12 bases. Germline-derived CDR1 and CDR2 are SGHRS and YFSETQ. CDR3 length equals 15 residues. Trimming took 2 bases from V and 5 from J; bases not matched to a gene: 4. CDR3 protein: CASSLTSGRQETQYF. Written as DNA, the CDR3 is TGCGCCAGCAGCTTAACTAGCGGGAGGCAGGAGACCCAGTACTTC.

The chain joins TRBV5-1 to TRBJ1-4; D remains unclear. This CDR3 comprises 13 residues. V lost 2 bases, J lost 8 bases, and 10 bases lay in between. Germline CDR1 is SGHRS and CDR2 is YFSETQ. The CDR3 is CASSFGSREKLFF. As DNA, the CDR3 is TGCGCCAGCAGCTTTGGCTCTCGAGAAAAACTGTTTTTT.

The rearrangement uses TRBV19 and TRBJ1-1, with TRBD1 identical over 8 bases. There are 15 residues in the CDR3. The V and J ends lost 4 bases and 5 bases, in that order; junction bases with no gene match: 9. CDR1 LNHDA and CDR2 SQIVND come from the germline V gene (reference sequence). In nucleotides, the CDR3 is TGTGCCAGTAGTAACCCGACAGGGGTTTCAACTGAAGCTTTCTTT. Its translation: CASSNPTGVSTEAFF. The full variable domain, its missing parts supplied by reference TRBV19 and TRBJ1-1, is DGGITQSPKYLFRKEGQNVTLSCEQNLNHDAMYWYRQDPGQGLRLIYYSQIVNDFQKGDIAEGYSVSREKKESFPLTVTSAQKNPTAFYLCASSNPTGVSTEAFFGQGTRLTVV.

The chain uses TRBV6-5 and TRBJ1-3, with unresolved D. V dropped 0 bases and J dropped 0 bases, with 6 bases sitting between them. The CDR3 sequence is 15 residues long. In germline, CDR1 is MNHEY, CDR2 SVGAGI. DNA for the CDR3: TGTGCCAGCAGTTACTCGGCCAGCTCTGGAAACACCATATATTTT. Translating gives CASSYSASSGNTIYF.

The V gene is TRBV9, the J gene TRBJ2-3, with a possible D match to TRBD2 (6 bases). This CDR3 contains 14 residues. Trimming took 4 bases from V and 7 from J, leaving 16 bases between them. Germline V CDR1 and CDR2: SGDLS, YYNGEE. The CDR3 nucleotides are TGTGCCAGCAGCACGCGGGACCGTGGAAATACGCAGTATTTT. It specifies CASSTRDRGNTQYF.

The chain links TRBV5-4 to TRBJ2-3; D unresolved. The CDR3 sequence is 15 residues long. The V gene's germline CDR1 is SGHNT and CDR2 YYREEE (reference sequence). The ends were cut back, 0 bases at V and 0 bases at J, with 8 bases in the middle. The CDR3 spells CASSLDSFSTDTQYF. The CDR3, as DNA: TGTGCCAGCAGCTTGGACAGTTTTAGCACAGATACGCAGTATTTT.

The chain carries TRBV11-2 and TRBJ2-3, with TRBD1 as a possible D gene (6 bases). The germline V gene has CDR1 SGHAT and CDR2 FQNNGV. V shed 5 bases and J shed 2 bases, with 14 bases lying between them. CDR3 length: 15 residues. CDR3 sequence: CASSTQGYATDTQYF. Written as DNA, the CDR3 is TGTGCCAGCAGCACTCAGGGGTATGCCACAGATACGCAGTATTTT.

The rearrangement joins TRBV20-1 to TRBJ2-3; 9 positions agree with TRBD2. CDR3 length equals 17 residues. The V gene's germline CDR1 is DFQATT and CDR2 SNEGSKA (reference sequence). V shed 3 bases, J shed 3 bases, and the junction held 13 bases outside the gene matches. The CDR3: CSASSGGLAGVTDTQYF. DNA of the CDR3: TGCAGTGCTAGTTCAGGAGGATTAGCGGGAGTAACAGATACGCAGTATTTT.

This clone was recorded only once. The chain is built from TRBV5-5 and TRBJ2-5; D unresolved. Germline-derived CDR1 and CDR2 are SGHKS and YYEKEE (reference sequence). CDR3 length equals 14 residues. Trimming cost V 4 bases and J 1 base, with 11 bases left between them. The CDR3 sequence: CASSPWLAQETQYF. CDR3 nucleotide sequence: TGTGCCAGCAGCCCCTGGTTGGCCCAAGAGACCCAGTACTTC.

The chain joins TRBV29-1 to TRBJ1-2; 10 bases align to TRBD1. CDR3 length equals 15 residues. The J segment lost 4 bases and the V segment lost 7 bases, leaving 12 bases of the junction unmatched. Germline CDR1 reads SQVTM; CDR2 reads ANQGSEA. Here the CDR3 reads CSAAGTGAASYGYTF. In DNA form, the CDR3 reads TGCAGCGCTGCCGGGACAGGGGCCGCATCCTATGGCTACACCTTC.

This chain joins TRBV6-2 or TRBV6-3 and TRBJ1-1, with no clear D. The germline V gene has CDR1 MNHEY and CDR2 SVGEGT. The CDR3 extends over 14 amino acids. V was trimmed by 2 bases and J by 4 bases, leaving 11 bases between them. The CDR3 bases are TGTGCCAGCAGTTACACCCATCGGAGCACTGAAGCTTTCTTT. Translated, it gives CASSYTHRSTEAFF.

This chain joins TRBV2 and TRBJ1-2; 8 bases agree with TRBD1. CDR3 length: 15 amino acids. Trimming cost V 3 bases and J 2 bases; bases outside gene matches: 5. CDR1 is SNHLY and CDR2 is FYNNEI in the germline V gene. CDR3 in amino acids: CASSDRTGLNYGYTF. Here the CDR3 DNA reads TGTGCCAGCAGTGACCGGACAGGGCTCAACTATGGCTACACCTTC. Supplemented by reference TRBV2 and TRBJ1-2, the full variable domain reads EPEVTQTPSHQVTQMGQEVILRCVPISNHLYFYWYRQILGQKVEFLVSFYNNEISEKSEIFDDQFSVERPDGSNFTLKIRSTKLEDSAMYFCASSDRTGLNYGYTFGSGTRLTVV.

The V call is TRBV7-9, the J call TRBJ1-1; a weak D match, TRBD1 (5 bases). The germline V gene encodes CDR1 SEHNR and CDR2 FQNEAQ (reference sequence). Trimming took off 3 bases at V and 5 bases at J, with 16 bases between the two ends. This CDR3 region has 15 residues. CDR3 nucleotides: TGTGCCAGCAGCTTGAGGGGATCCGGGAGTACTGAAGCTTTCTTT. It yields the protein CASSLRGSGSTEAFF.

The chain recombines TRBV7-3 with TRBJ2-7; D perhaps matches TRBD2 (6 bases). Trimming stripped 0 bases from V and 5 bases from J, with 8 bases between. Germline-derived CDR1 and CDR2 are SGHTA and FQGTGA. This CDR3 contains 13 residues. This chain's CDR3 is CASSLTSGHEQYF. Written as DNA, the CDR3 is TGTGCCAGCAGCTTAACTAGCGGCCACGAGCAGTACTTC.

This chain uses TRBV7-6 with TRBJ1-1, with a possible D match to TRBD1 (6 bases). V dropped 1 base and J dropped 3 bases, with 12 bases sitting between them. The germline CDR1 and CDR2 sequences are SGHVS and FNYEAQ. The CDR3 consists of 15 residues. The chain's CDR3 is CASSLVEGGDTEAFF. The CDR3, as DNA: TGTGCCAGCAGCTTAGTGGAGGGGGGGGACACTGAAGCTTTCTTT.

The chain is built from TRBV7-9 and TRBJ1-4; D is unclear. The CDR3 consists of 14 residues. Trimming removed 0 bases from V and 6 bases from J, with 8 bases in between. Per germline, CDR1 SEHNR and CDR2 FQNEAQ (reference sequence). In nucleotides, the CDR3 is TGTGCCAGCAGCTTAGCCCTTCGTGATGAAAAACTGTTTTTT. Amino acids: CASSLALRDEKLFF.

The chain carries TRBV6-5 and TRBJ1-2; TRBD1 is a possible D gene (5 bases). CDR3 length: 13 amino acids. V shed 5 bases and J shed 4 bases, with 11 bases lying between them. Per the germline V gene, CDR1 is MNHEY and CDR2 is SVGAGI. CDR3 protein: CASSKQESYGYTF. DNA of the CDR3: TGTGCCAGCAGTAAACAGGAGTCCTATGGCTACACCTTC.

The J gene is TRBJ1-2, the V gene TRBV4-3; D not certain. V was trimmed by 0 bases and J by 6 bases, leaving 14 bases between them. This CDR3 is built from 15 residues. Germline V gene data show CDR1 as LGHNA and CDR2 as YSLEER. The CDR3 protein is CASSQDRPGSDGYTF. CDR3 DNA: TGCGCCAGCAGCCAAGATCGTCCGGGGTCGGATGGCTACACCTTC.

The rearrangement joins TRBV12-5 to TRBJ2-7, with 8 bases that match TRBD1. The CDR3 length is 15 residues. CDR1 and CDR2 from the germline V gene are LGHNT and FRNRAP. The V gene end was trimmed by 5 bases and the J gene end by 5 bases; junction bases not matched to a gene: 11. The CDR3 region is CASGRNPGQAHEQYF. CDR3 DNA sequence: TGTGCTAGTGGTCGCAATCCGGGACAGGCCCACGAGCAGTACTTC.

This chain uses TRBV13 with TRBJ2-3, with D possibly being TRBD2 (6 bases). CDR3 size: 14 residues. Trimming took off 5 bases at V and 5 bases at J, with 14 bases between the two ends. Germline assignment: CDR1 PRHDT and CDR2 FYEKMQ (reference sequence). The CDR3 DNA reads TGTGCCAGCAGCGCCCCGGGGGATCAAGATACGCAGTATTTT. It yields the protein CASSAPGDQDTQYF.

The V call is TRBV7-9, the J call TRBJ2-2; 9 positions match TRBD1. The ends lost 5 bases at V and 6 bases at J; junction bases unmatched: 10. The germline V gene has CDR1 SEHNR and CDR2 FQNEAQ (reference sequence). The CDR3 sequence is 16 residues long. The CDR3 bases are TGTGCCAGCAGCGCCCGGGACAGGGTGGCGGCCGGGGAGCTGTTTTTT. This encodes CASSARDRVAAGELFF.